This T cell receptor beta chain was profiled in a study of CD8+CD57+ T cells in acquired aplastic anemia. As for the study in general: DNA recovered from sorted CD4+ and CD8+ cells had a mean of around 3.3 ug. Study-wide findings and caveats: The same twenty-nine CD8+ CDR3 sequences occurred in patients and in controls.

The patients chosen for sequencing had shown expansion of CD8+CD57+ cells (detected by flow cytometry). Patients uniformly had severe acquired aplastic anemia. Prior therapy had not been administered to any patient at the time of blood sampling. There are 14 residues in the CDR3. Trimming cost V 7 bases and J 2 bases; bases outside gene matches: 5. Germline V gives CDR1 SGHRS, CDR2 YFSETQ. A remark on this clonotype: Its antigen is undetermined.

The template for TCR beta VDJ and CDR3 sequence profiling was genomic DNA. TCRdb independently ran MiXCR on the reads; one entry per CDR3 protein. The sample includes 450,000 to 550,000 distinct CDR3 sequences, around a third seen only once; the top ten take 0.8% to 0.85%. Sequencing was carried out using sorted CD4+, CD8+, or CD8+CD57+ T cells (not recorded which) from PBMCs. The J gene is TRBJ1-1, the V gene TRBV5-1, with TRBD1 matching over 10 bases. The clonotype comes from a human donor with aplastic anemia. The CDR3 DNA reads as TGCGCCAGCGCCAGGGACAGGGGAAACACTGAAGCTTTCTTT. This codes for CASARDRGNTEAFF.